This T cell receptor beta chain emerged from a study of response to subunit inactivated influenza vaccine. Germline loops: CDR1 SGHDN, CDR2 FVKESK. The CDR3 contains 13 residues. V was shortened by 1 base and J by 12 bases, with 13 bases between the two germline ends. A single record per CDR3 protein comes from TCRdb applying MiXCR to the RT-PCR reads. This table has about 700,000 distinct CDR3 sequences, 14% appearing once. Findings of the study overall: T cells newly recruited by each seasonal influenza vaccination are few, the authors suggested.

This clonotype was counted only a few times. The antigen is not known. The sample was PBMCs from blood, taken 14 to 15 days before vaccination. This TCR was sampled from a man aged 50 to 60 who received an inactivated influenza vaccine. V is TRBV14 and J is TRBJ2-1, with D perhaps TRBD2 (6 bases). The CDR3 spells CASSQASGRGQFF. The CDR3 DNA sequence: TGTGCCAGCAGCCAAGCCAGCGGGCGGGGGCAGTTCTTC.